The 23 T cell receptor beta chains presented below share a single source sample, sequenced in a study of read filtering for tumor transcriptome and immune sequencing. From 300 to 400 ng of RNA, a library with molecular barcoded alpha/delta and beta/gamma adaptors was made. MiXCR was run by TCRdb on the reads, yielding one entry per CDR3 protein. The table has 130,000 or so distinct CDR3 sequences, 13% seen once; the top ten hold just under 8.5%. The specimen was a population of CD138-negative cells sorted from bone marrow. The receptors stem from a donor aged 40 or over with multiple myeloma.

This clonotype was observed once. The chain recombines TRBV5-4 with TRBJ2-1, with TRBD2 matching over 15 bases. From germline, CDR1 is SGHNT and CDR2 YYREEE (reference sequence). CDR3 length: 18 residues. V lost 4 bases and J lost 4; bases outside the gene matches: 9. The CDR3 coding sequence is TGTGCCAGCAGCCTAGGACTAGCGGGAGGGCCGAGATACAATGAGCAGTTCTTC. It is translated as CASSLGLAGGPRYNEQFF.

This clonotype was counted at least ten times. The chain uses TRBV27 and TRBJ1-4; tentatively, D is TRBD1 (5 bases). Germline V gene sequence: CDR1 MNHEY, CDR2 SMNVEV (reference sequence). Trimming shortened V by 8 bases and J by 8 bases, and 18 bases separated the two germline ends. This CDR3 region has 14 residues. The DNA for the CDR3 is TGTGCCAGCCGGCCGATCGGGGGTCCGGAAAAACTGTTTTTT. Its protein is CASRPIGGPEKLFF.

Concerning this clonotype itself: The missing conserved phenylalanine or tryptophan at the end of this CDR3 makes a read error likely. The chain has TRBV29-1 and TRBJ2-1; D uncertain. CDR3 length: 14 amino acids. Trimming cost V 7 bases and J 0 bases, with 13 bases left between them. CDR1 and CDR2 (germline): SQVTM, ANQGSEA. CDR3 sequence: CSAPDRSSYNEQFL. The DNA for the CDR3 is TGCAGCGCTCCCGATCGTAGCTCCTACAATGAGCAGTTCCTC.

The J gene is TRBJ1-5, the V gene TRBV20-1; D might be TRBD1 (6 bases). This CDR3 contains 13 residues. Germline loops: CDR1 DFQATT, CDR2 SNEGSKA (reference sequence). With 6 bases removed from V and 9 bases from J, the gap between germline ends came to 18 bases. Here the CDR3 reads CSARLPGALPQHF. In DNA form, the CDR3 reads TGCAGTGCGAGACTCCCAGGGGCACTGCCCCAGCATTTT.

Concerning this clonotype: One junction end disagrees with the germline gene, perhaps due to a read error. The chain carries TRBV5-1 and TRBJ1-1; no definite D call. The CDR3 has 15 residues. Germline CDR1 reads SGHRS; CDR2 reads YFSETQ. CDR3: CASSQPEDANTEALF. The CDR3 coding sequence is TGCGCCAGCAGCCAACCAGAGGACGCGAACACTGAAGCTCTCTTT.

V is TRBV4-2 and J is TRBJ1-5; 7 nucleotides line up with TRBD1. This CDR3 spans 18 amino acids. Looked up from germline, CDR1 is LGHNA and CDR2 is YNFKEQ. Unmatched junction bases numbered 8, after V lost 0 bases and J lost 0 bases. The CDR3 spells CASSQDLETGNSNQPQHF. The CDR3 DNA reads as TGTGCCAGCAGCCAAGATTTAGAGACAGGGAATAGCAATCAGCCCCAGCATTTT.

This clonotype was counted at least ten times. The V and J genes are TRBV27 and TRBJ2-2; the D is unclear. The CDR3 has 16 amino acids. Germline CDR1 is MNHEY and CDR2 is SMNVEV (reference sequence). V was clipped by 5 bases and J by 5 bases, with 18 bases between them. The CDR3 bases are TGTGCCAGCAGTCCAGTTTATACAAGGGCGACCGGGGAGCTGTTTTTT. Protein: CASSPVYTRATGELFF.

This clonotype was detected many times. V is TRBV7-8 and J is TRBJ2-5, with 7 bases aligning to TRBD1. Germline V CDR1 and CDR2: SGHVS, FQNEAQ. J gave up 2 bases and V 5 bases, and 2 bases lay outside the gene matches. The CDR3 consists of 13 residues. This chain's CDR3 is CASSKDRQETQYF. The DNA for the CDR3 is TGTGCCAGCAGCAAGGACAGGCAAGAGACCCAGTACTTC.

This clonotype appeared many times. V is TRBV29-1 and J is TRBJ2-7; 7 nucleotides line up with TRBD2. The junction had 4 bases not matched to a gene; V was cut back by 5 bases and J by 0 bases. This CDR3 spans 13 amino acids. Per the germline V gene, CDR1 is SQVTM and CDR2 is ANQGSEA. The CDR3 region has the DNA TGCAGCGTTTCCGGGACTATCTCCTACGAGCAGTACTTC. Translated: CSVSGTISYEQYF.

This clonotype was picked up many times. The chain employs TRBV18 and TRBJ1-6; no definite D call. The V end lost 6 bases, the J end lost 7 bases, and 16 bases lay between the germline ends. The CDR3 covers 15 residues. CDR1 KGHSH and CDR2 LQKENI come from the germline V gene. The CDR3 loop is CASSASNNGNSPLHF. DNA of the CDR3: TGTGCCAGCTCCGCATCTAACAACGGAAATTCACCCCTCCACTTT.

This clonotype was detected ten times or more. This chain uses TRBV20-1 with TRBJ2-1; 7 positions agree with TRBD2. Germline CDR1 is DFQATT and CDR2 is SNEGSKA (reference sequence). The length of the CDR3 is 16 residues. The V and J ends lost 6 bases and 0 bases, in that order; junction bases with no gene match: 11. As DNA, the CDR3 is TGCAGTGCCGAGATTCTAGCGGCTAGCTCCTACAATGAGCAGTTCTTC. Its translation: CSAEILAASSYNEQFF.

This clonotype has ten or more counts. J is TRBJ2-1 and V is TRBV6-2 or TRBV6-3, with D uncertain. Germline CDR1 and CDR2: MNHEY and SVGEGT. The CDR3 extends over 11 amino acids. Deletions cut 3 bases from V and 9 bases from J, with 6 bases between. The CDR3 DNA is TGTGCCAGCAGTTATGTGCGTGAGCAGTTCTTC. This translates into CASSYVREQFF.

This clonotype was seen a single time. Given a much more abundant clone one base away, this may be a read error. V is TRBV6-2 or TRBV6-3 and J is TRBJ1-4; possibly TRBD1 for D (5 bases). With 0 bases removed from V and 10 bases from J, the gap between germline ends came to 18 bases. The CDR3 covers 16 residues. CDR1 and CDR2 (germline): MNHEY, SVGEGT. CDR3 in DNA: TGTGCCAGCAGTTACTCGACGCGGGGGAACTATGGAAAACTGTTTTTT. Protein product: CASSYSTRGNYGKLFF.

This clonotype has ten or more counts. The chain joins TRBV30 to TRBJ2-1, with 10 bases matching TRBD2. This CDR3 has 15 residues. Losses at the gene ends were 5 bases for V and 6 bases for J; bases not matched to a gene: 10. Germline values: CDR1 GTSNPN, CDR2 SVGIG (reference sequence). The CDR3 protein is CAWGFPSGSRNEQFF. The CDR3, as DNA: TGTGCCTGGGGATTCCCTAGCGGGAGTCGCAATGAGCAGTTCTTC. Together with reference TRBV30 and TRBJ2-1, the CDR3 gives the full variable domain: SQTIHQWPATLVQPVGSPLSLECTVEGTSNPNLYWYRQAAGRGLQLLFYSVGIGQISSEVPQNLSASRPQDRQFILSSKKLLLSDSGFYLCAWGFPSGSRNEQFFGPGTRLTVL.

The table lists this clonotype with many counts. The chain links TRBV12-3 or TRBV12-4 to TRBJ2-5, with 10 bases aligning to TRBD2. V trimming: 4 bases; J trimming: 4 bases; junction bases outside the gene matches: 9. The CDR3 has 16 amino acids. The CDR3 spells CASSSSGTSVRETQYF. CDR3 DNA: TGTGCCAGCAGTTCAAGCGGGACTAGCGTAAGAGAGACCCAGTACTTC.

This clonotype was picked up many times. V and J are TRBV7-2 and TRBJ1-5; 8 bases line up with TRBD1. CDR3 length: 19 residues. Germline CDR1 and CDR2: SGHTA and FQGNSA. V was clipped by 5 bases and J by 2 bases; unmatched bases: 17. In DNA form, the CDR3 reads TGTGCCAGCAGCCCAGGCACAGGGGGGGGGACGTGGGGCAATCAGCCCCAGCATTTT. It encodes CASSPGTGGGTWGNQPQHF.

To note about this clonotype: One base away lies a much larger clone, so this may be a sequencing read error. The chain recombines TRBV11-2 with TRBJ2-7; D unclear. The germline gives CDR1 SGHAT, CDR2 FQNNGV. This CDR3 region has 12 residues. This chain's CDR3 is CACSLLDREQYF. The DNA for the CDR3 is TGTGCCTGCAGCCTTCTTGATCGTGAGCAGTACTTC.

Of note for this clonotype: A much larger clone is a single base away; this may be a read error. This chain connects TRBV11-2 to TRBJ2-7, with 9 positions matching TRBD2. Germline CDR1 and CDR2: SGHAT and FQNNGV. The CDR3 sequence is 18 residues long. CDR3 DNA: TGTGCCAGCAGCCTACCTCGATTACGGCTAGCGGGAACCTACGAGCAGCACTTC. Translation gives CASSLPRLRLAGTYEQHF.

The sample holds many counts of this clonotype. J is TRBJ2-3 and V is TRBV9; possible D gene TRBD2, 5 bases. Trimming removed 3 bases at V and 2 bases at J, with 19 bases between. The germline gives CDR1 SGDLS, CDR2 YYNGEE. The CDR3 is 17 residues long. CDR3 region: CASSEEASESLTDTQYF. For the CDR3, the DNA is TGTGCCAGCAGCGAGGAGGCCAGCGAGTCCCTCACAGATACGCAGTATTTT.

At least ten counts were recorded for this clonotype. The V gene is TRBV19, the J gene TRBJ1-1; 7 bases are a match to TRBD1. Germline CDR1 LNHDA, CDR2 SQIVND (reference sequence). This CDR3 has 13 residues. V was pared by 2 bases and J by 4 bases, with 1 base of the junction left unmatched. CDR3 residues: CASSIRDSTEAFF. CDR3 nucleotide sequence: TGTGCCAGTAGTATAAGGGACAGCACTGAAGCTTTCTTT.

This clonotype occurred a few times. This rearrangement joins TRBV27 to TRBJ2-7, with 14 bases lining up with TRBD2. V was clipped by 3 bases and J by 5 bases; unmatched bases: 3. The CDR3 is 15 residues long. Germline V gives CDR1 MNHEY, CDR2 SMNVEV (reference sequence). CDR3 loop: CASSFGTSGSNEQYF. The DNA of the CDR3 is TGTGCCAGCAGTTTTGGGACTAGCGGGAGCAACGAGCAGTACTTC.

This clonotype was observed at least ten times. This chain uses TRBV12-3 or TRBV12-4 with TRBJ1-6; TRBD1 is a possible D gene (5 bases). The V end lost 3 bases, the J end lost 10 bases, and 13 bases lay between the germline ends. This CDR3 comprises 14 residues. The CDR3 loop reads CASSFLGRGSPLHF. In DNA, the CDR3 is TGTGCCAGCAGTTTTCTGGGAAGGGGATCACCCCTCCACTTT.

This clonotype occurred a few times. V and J are TRBV19 and TRBJ2-4; TRBD2 matches 8 bases. The length of the CDR3 is 18 residues. Germline V lookup: CDR1 LNHDA, CDR2 SQIVND (reference sequence). Trimming cost V 5 bases and J 0 bases; bases outside gene matches: 12. The CDR3 DNA follows: TGTGCCAGTAGTTCCGGGACTAGTTTGAGGGCAGCCAAAAACATTCAGTACTTC. Translated, it gives CASSSGTSLRAAKNIQYF.